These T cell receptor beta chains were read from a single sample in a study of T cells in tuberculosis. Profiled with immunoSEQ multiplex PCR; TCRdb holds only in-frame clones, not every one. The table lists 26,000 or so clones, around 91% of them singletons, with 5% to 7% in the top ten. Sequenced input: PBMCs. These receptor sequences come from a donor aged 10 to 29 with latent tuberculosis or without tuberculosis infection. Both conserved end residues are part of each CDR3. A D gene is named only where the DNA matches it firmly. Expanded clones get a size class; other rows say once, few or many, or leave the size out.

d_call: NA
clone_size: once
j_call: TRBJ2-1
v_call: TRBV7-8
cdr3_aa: CASSVGSSYNEQFF
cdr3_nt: TGTGCCAGCAGCGTGGGGAGCTCCTACAATGAGCAGTTCTTC

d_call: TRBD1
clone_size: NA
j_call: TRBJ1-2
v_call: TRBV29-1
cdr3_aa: CSVYRGMGGYTF
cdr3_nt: TGCAGCGTTTACAGGGGAATGGGTGGCTACACCTTC

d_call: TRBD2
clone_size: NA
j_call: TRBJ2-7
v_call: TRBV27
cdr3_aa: CASSSTGTSGSYEQYF
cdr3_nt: TGTGCCAGCAGTTCCACCGGGACTAGCGGCTCCTACGAGCAGTACTTC

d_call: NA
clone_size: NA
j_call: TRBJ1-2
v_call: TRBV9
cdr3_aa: CASSVGGRSYGYTF
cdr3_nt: TGTGCCAGCAGCGTAGGGGGCCGGAGCTATGGCTACACCTTC

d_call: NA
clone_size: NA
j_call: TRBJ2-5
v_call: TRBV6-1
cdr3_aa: CASSQTGRETQYF
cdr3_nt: TGTGCCAGCAGTCAAACAGGGCGAGAGACCCAGTACTTC

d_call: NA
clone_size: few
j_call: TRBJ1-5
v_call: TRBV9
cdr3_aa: CASSVADQPQHF
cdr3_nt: TGTGCCAGCAGCGTAGCGGATCAGCCCCAGCATTTT

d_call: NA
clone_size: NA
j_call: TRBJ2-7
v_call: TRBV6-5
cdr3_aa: CASSYSSGAYEQYF
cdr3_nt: TGTGCCAGCAGTTACTCGTCAGGGGCCTACGAGCAGTACTTC

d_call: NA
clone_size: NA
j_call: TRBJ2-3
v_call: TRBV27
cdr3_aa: CASSRSLRDTQYF
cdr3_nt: TGTGCCAGCAGTCGAAGTCTCCGGGATACGCAGTATTTT

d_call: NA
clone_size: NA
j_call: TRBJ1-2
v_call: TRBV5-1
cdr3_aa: CASTPDSNYGYTF
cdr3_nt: TGCGCCAGCACACCGGACAGTAACTATGGCTACACCTTC

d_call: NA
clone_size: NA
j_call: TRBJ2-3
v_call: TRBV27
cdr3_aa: CASSFRGGGRTQYF
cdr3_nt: TGTGCCAGCAGTTTTAGGGGGGGCGGACGTACGCAGTATTTT

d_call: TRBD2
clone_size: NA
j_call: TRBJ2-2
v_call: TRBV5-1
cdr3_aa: CASSLANGGGTGELFF
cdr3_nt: TGCGCCAGCAGCTTGGCCAATGGCGGGGGGACCGGGGAGCTGTTTTTT

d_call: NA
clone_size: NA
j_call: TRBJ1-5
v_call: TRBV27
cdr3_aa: CASSLLSGVEDQPQHF
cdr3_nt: TGTGCCAGCAGTTTATTATCAGGGGTGGAAGATCAGCCCCAGCATTTT

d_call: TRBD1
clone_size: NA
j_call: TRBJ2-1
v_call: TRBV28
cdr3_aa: CASSDGTVDYNEQFF
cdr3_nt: TGTGCCAGCAGTGATGGGACAGTGGACTACAATGAGCAGTTCTTC

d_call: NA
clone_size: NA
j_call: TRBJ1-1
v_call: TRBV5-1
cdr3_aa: CASSLQGGTEAFF
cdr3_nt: TGCGCCAGCAGCCTGCAGGGAGGCACTGAAGCTTTCTTT

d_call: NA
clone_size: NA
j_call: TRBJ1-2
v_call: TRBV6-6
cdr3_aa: CASSYYFGRVDGYTF
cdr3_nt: TGTGCCAGCAGTTATTACTTCGGCAGGGTTGATGGCTACACCTTC

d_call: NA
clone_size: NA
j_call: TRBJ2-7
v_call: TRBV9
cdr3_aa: CASSAYEGEQYF
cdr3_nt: TGTGCCAGCAGCGCCTACGAGGGCGAGCAGTACTTC

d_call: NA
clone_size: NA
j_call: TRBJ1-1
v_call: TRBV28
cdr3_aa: CASSFDQGSEAFF
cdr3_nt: TGTGCCAGCAGTTTTGACCAGGGGTCTGAAGCTTTCTTT

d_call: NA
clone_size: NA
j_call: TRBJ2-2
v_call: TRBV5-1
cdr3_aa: CASRDGDTGELFF
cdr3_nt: TGCGCCAGCAGGGACGGGGACACCGGGGAGCTGTTTTTT

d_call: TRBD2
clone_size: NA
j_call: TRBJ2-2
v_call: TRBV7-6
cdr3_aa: CASSFGGGASNTGELFF
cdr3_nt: TGTGCCAGCAGCTTCGGCGGGGGGGCCTCGAACACCGGGGAGCTGTTTTTT